These 6 T cell receptor beta chains were sequenced from one sample in a study of immune characterization of retroperitoneal liposarcoma. TCRdb re-analysed the PCR reads in MiXCR, keeping a single row per CDR3 protein. This sample has more than 1,500 distinct CDR3 sequences, with around half found just once. Specimen: tumor tissue. The receptors were gathered from a female donor with retroperitoneal liposarcoma.

Relative to its sample, this clonotype is medium-sized. The CDR3 spells CASSYETSGRNNEQFF. The CDR3 region has the DNA TGTGCCAGCAGCTATGAGACTAGCGGGAGAAACAATGAGCAGTTCTTC. The chain joins TRBV12-3 or TRBV12-4 to TRBJ2-1; 12 positions agree with TRBD2. V was clipped by 6 bases and J by 5 bases; unmatched bases: 8. CDR3 length: 16 residues.

The rearrangement uses TRBV6-1 and TRBJ1-6; D is unresolved. In germline, CDR1 is MNHNS, CDR2 SASEGT. This CDR3 has 14 residues. The ends were cut back, 7 bases at V and 2 bases at J, with 9 bases in the middle. The CDR3 DNA reads as TGTGCCAGCAACTCCGGGCCCTATAATTCACCCCTCCACTTT. The encoded protein is CASNSGPYNSPLHF.

The V and J genes are TRBV7-2 and TRBJ2-1; TRBD2 matches 7 bases. The CDR3 extends over 16 amino acids. Germline CDR1 is SGHTA and CDR2 is FQGNSA. Trimming cost V 1 base and J 13 bases; bases outside gene matches: 16. CDR3 residues: CASSLGGSGSQETQFF. CDR3 in DNA: TGTGCCAGCAGCTTAGGTGGTAGCGGGTCTCAAGAGACCCAGTTCTTC. The full variable domain, in which reference TRBV7-2 and TRBJ2-1 provide the parts outside the CDR3, is GAGVSQSPSNKVTEKGKDVELRCDPISGHTALYWYRQSLGQGLEFLIYFQGNSAPDKSGLPSDRFSAERTGGSVSTLTIQRTQQEDSAVYLCASSLGGSGSQETQFFGPGTRLTVL.

The V call is TRBV6-6, the J call TRBJ2-3, with a weak D call TRBD2 (5 bases). The length of the CDR3 is 16 residues. Germline-derived CDR1 and CDR2 are MNHNY and SVGAGI (reference sequence). Trimming shortened V by 0 bases and J by 2 bases, and 12 bases separated the two germline ends. CDR3 DNA: TGTGCCAGCAGTTACTCTACTCGGGAACCCACAGATACGCAGTATTTT. It yields the protein CASSYSTREPTDTQYF.

This clonotype was counted a few times. The chain couples TRBV6-1 to TRBJ2-1; D gene unclear. Looked up from germline, CDR1 is MNHNS and CDR2 is SASEGT. This CDR3 region has 14 residues. Trimming left V 1 base short and J 10 bases short, with 14 bases between. The chain's CDR3 is CASSEEYGTYEQFF. CDR3 DNA: TGTGCCAGCAGTGAAGAGTACGGAACCTACGAGCAGTTCTTC.

This clonotype was recorded a few times. A read error is possible here, since a much larger clone lies one base away. The chain recombines TRBV6-6 with TRBJ2-1, with a possible D match to TRBD2 (5 bases). TRBJ2-7 matches the DNA end more closely, so the J call is doubtful. There are 15 residues in the CDR3. From germline, CDR1 is MNHNY and CDR2 SVGAGI (reference sequence). The DNA of the CDR3 is TGTGCCAGCAGTTACGAAGGGAGAGGGTACAATGAGCAGTACTTC. As protein: CASSYEGRGYNEQYF.